This TCR beta chain was obtained from a study of blood T cell repertoires in COVID-19. Study at large: There were acute and convalescent COVID-19 samples, and they came from the United States, Italy and Spain. PBMCs, B-cell-depleted T cells, or T cells were the source of the cDNA or gDNA that made up the material.

The CDR3 spans 15 residues. With 2 bases clipped from V and 6 bases from J, the junction kept 3 bases outside the gene matches. Germline V gene lookup returns CDR1 LNHDA and CDR2 SQIVND (reference sequence). As handled by the study authors: Cell counts per sample came from amplifying reference gene primers. Sequenced by immunoSEQ multiplex PCR; TCRdb stores in-frame clones only, minus some. That table gives V, J and clone size, and the DNA gave D and trimming. This table has 150,000 or so clones, about 89% appearing once. The material sequenced was peripheral blood. This chain links TRBV19 with TRBJ1-4; the match to TRBD1 covers 10 bases. This clonotype was sampled from a man in his sixties with active or convalescent COVID-19. DNA of the CDR3: TGTGCCAGTAGTATAAGGGACAGGGGCTATGAAAAACTGTTTTTT. This sequence encodes CASSIRDRGYEKLFF.